This T cell receptor (beta chain) was retrieved from a study of blood T cell repertoires in COVID-19. The wider study: Samples taken during acute and convalescent COVID-19 were collected in the United States, Italy and Spain.

This clone was counted only a few times. TCRdb's copy holds only in-frame clones and misses some; the assay was immunoSEQ multiplex PCR. The sample lists over 250,000 clones, about 80% occurring once. V was pared by 5 bases and J by 0 bases, with 7 bases between. Germline assignment: CDR1 SEHNR and CDR2 FQNEAQ (reference sequence). This CDR3 has 13 residues. The specimen sequenced was peripheral blood. The rearrangement uses TRBV7-9 and TRBJ1-1; D ambiguous. This sequence was found in a woman of 80 years or more with acute or convalescent COVID-19. The CDR3 DNA reads as TGTGCCAGCAGCCGAGGGTTGAACACTGAAGCTTTCTTT. Translated: CASSRGLNTEAFF.